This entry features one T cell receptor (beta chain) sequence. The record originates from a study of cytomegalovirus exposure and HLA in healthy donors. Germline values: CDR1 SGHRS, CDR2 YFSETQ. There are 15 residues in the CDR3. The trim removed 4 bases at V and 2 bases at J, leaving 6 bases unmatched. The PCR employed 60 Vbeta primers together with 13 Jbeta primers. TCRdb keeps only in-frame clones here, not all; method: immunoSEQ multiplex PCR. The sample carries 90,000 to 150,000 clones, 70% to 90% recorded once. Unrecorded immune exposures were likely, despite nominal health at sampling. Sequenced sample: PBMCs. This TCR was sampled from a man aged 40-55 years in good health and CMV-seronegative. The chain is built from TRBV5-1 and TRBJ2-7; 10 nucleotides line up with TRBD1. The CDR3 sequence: CASSPGTGDPYEQYF. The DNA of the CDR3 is TGCGCCAGCAGCCCCGGGACAGGGGATCCCTACGAGCAGTACTTC.